The clone carrying this T cell receptor (beta chain) was found many times. The antigen is not known. Deletions cut 2 bases from V and 0 bases from J, with 7 bases between. The CDR3 length is 14 residues. Germline V lookup: CDR1 LGHNA, CDR2 YSLEER. Preparation of the TCRbeta library was carried out with unique molecular identifiers. Each CDR3 protein is one row after TCRdb ran MiXCR on the PCR reads. Of more than 200,000 distinct CDR3 sequences listed, approximately 8.4% are singletons. This sample is drawn from a study of T-cell reconstitution after alpha-beta-depleted transplantation in children. General observations from the study: Several hundred rapidly expanded clones from non-depleted graft cells reportedly supplied alpha-beta T cells about two months post-transplant. Recipient T cells and thymic progenitors that survived were the source of the high TCRbeta diversity seen at day 60 in some patients.

The rearrangement joins TRBV4-3 to TRBJ1-1; D unclear. The sequence came from a male patient aged 2-9 years who had a stem cell transplant for acute myeloid leukemia, so the T cells may come from the graft donor. Here the sequenced sample was PBMCs, mostly from graft donor cells, taken 360 days after TCRalphabeta/CD19-depleted stem cell transplant. DNA of the CDR3: TGCGCCAGCAGCCAACGTGGCGTGAACACTGAAGCTTTCTTT. This sequence encodes CASSQRGVNTEAFF.